This T cell receptor (beta chain) was retrieved from a study of T-cell reconstitution after alpha-beta-depleted transplantation in children. Details on this clonotype: Its target is unknown.

Study findings and constraints: Day-60 TCRbeta diversity that was high in some patients was derived from surviving recipient T cells and thymic progenitors. T-cell counts and diversity were attributed mostly to newly produced T cells one year after transplant. The origin of alpha-beta T cells about two months after transplant was reportedly several hundred expanded graft clones.

Unique molecular identifiers tagged the TCRbeta library. In TCRdb, the PCR reads were re-called with MiXCR into one record per CDR3 protein. The sample holds a few hundred thousand distinct CDR3 sequences; 20% to 30% are singletons and the top ten take 36%. Trimming removed 8 bases from V and 8 bases from J, with 16 bases in between. CDR1 KGHDR and CDR2 SFDVKD come from the germline V gene. The CDR3 length is 13 residues. V gene TRBV24-1 combines with J gene TRBJ2-3; TRBD2 might be the D (5 bases). This sequence originates from a boy under two years old with Wiskott-Aldrich syndrome, due to receive a stem cell transplant. The starting material was PBMCs, obtained before TCRalphabeta/CD19-depleted stem cell transplant. Here the CDR3 DNA reads TGTGCCACCATTGTGGGAGCCCGGGTTACGCAGTATTTT. Translated: CATIVGARVTQYF.